Listed here are 32 T cell receptor beta chains from one sample, sequenced in a study of T cell repertoires in cytomegalovirus infection. TCRdb re-called the reads with MiXCR, one entry per CDR3 protein. Counted here are roughly 280,000 distinct CDR3 sequences, roughly 15% occurring once; the ten biggest clones make up 7% to 9.5%. The material sequenced was PBMCs. All receptors derive from a human donor in good health (CMV status not recorded). Some clones in this sample may be carry-over from other donors' samples.

In the case of this clonotype: This could be a read error, since a much larger clone is one nucleotide away. The rearrangement links TRBV7-6 to TRBJ2-3, with TRBD2 matching 7 bases. Germline V gene lookup returns CDR1 SGHVS and CDR2 FNYEAQ. This CDR3 spans 16 amino acids. DNA of the CDR3: TGTGCCAGCAGCTCCGGGTCTAGCGGAGGCACAGATACGCAGTCTTTT. This sequence encodes CASSSGSSGGTDTQSF.

This rearrangement joins TRBV29-1 to TRBJ2-3; 12 bases map to TRBD1. Germline lookup yields CDR1 SQVTM and CDR2 ANQGSEA. J gave up 2 bases and V 6 bases, and 6 bases lay outside the gene matches. CDR3 size: 15 residues. The CDR3 protein is CSVAGTGGPTDTQYF. For the CDR3, the DNA is TGCAGCGTAGCCGGGACAGGGGGCCCCACAGATACGCAGTATTTT.

The chain couples TRBV6-6 to TRBJ2-7; 9 bases match TRBD1. V shed 0 bases and J 7 bases; nucleotides not matched to a gene: 7. Germline CDR1 reads MNHNY; CDR2 reads SVGAGI (reference sequence). The CDR3 extends over 15 amino acids. CDR3 protein: CASSYSPGQGLEQYF. The CDR3, as DNA: TGTGCCAGCAGTTACTCGCCCGGACAGGGGTTGGAGCAGTACTTC.

The chain combines TRBV18 with TRBJ2-5; maybe TRBD1 (6 bases). V was shortened by 3 bases and J by 2 bases, with 10 bases between the two germline ends. Looked up from germline, CDR1 is KGHSH and CDR2 is LQKENI. The CDR3 sequence is 14 residues long. Here the CDR3 reads CASSPMRGQETQYF. In DNA, the CDR3 is TGTGCCAGCTCACCGATGAGGGGGCAAGAGACCCAGTACTTC.

In this sample, this clonotype turned up a few times. The CDR3 loop reads CASSSGLAGFTDTQYF. The CDR3 DNA is TGCGCCAGCAGCTCCGGACTAGCGGGTTTCACAGATACGCAGTATTTT. V gene TRBV5-1 combines with J gene TRBJ2-3; 11 positions match TRBD2. The length of the CDR3 is 16 residues. In germline, CDR1 is SGHRS, CDR2 YFSETQ. V shed 3 bases and J 2 bases; nucleotides not matched to a gene: 5. The full variable domain, completed using reference TRBV5-1 and TRBJ2-3, is KAGVTQTPRYLIKTRGQQVTLSCSPISGHRSVSWYQQTPGQGLQFLFEYFSETQRNKGNFPGRFSGRQFSNSRSEMNVSTLELGDSALYLCASSSGLAGFTDTQYFGPGTRLTVL.

This clonotype was counted many times. The gene calls are TRBV7-9 and TRBJ1-2, with D maybe TRBD1 (5 bases). Germline CDR1 SEHNR, CDR2 FQNEAQ (reference sequence). V gave up 1 base and J gave up 8 bases, with 14 bases separating them. The CDR3 is 14 amino acids. The CDR3 is CASSLGTQADGYTF. CDR3 coding DNA: TGTGCCAGCAGCTTAGGCACACAGGCGGACGGCTACACCTTC.

This clonotype showed up just a few times. The chain links TRBV11-2 to TRBJ2-3; 7 bases map to TRBD2. Germline V gene lookup returns CDR1 SGHAT and CDR2 FQNNGV. With 1 base clipped from V and 6 bases from J, the junction kept 4 bases outside the gene matches. CDR3 length: 14 amino acids. The CDR3 loop reads CASSLGRGWDTQYF. In nucleotides, the CDR3 is TGTGCCAGCAGCTTAGGGCGGGGGTGGGATACGCAGTATTTT.

This clonotype has ten or more counts. This chain joins TRBV6-1 and TRBJ1-1; D possibly corresponds to TRBD1 (5 bases). V lost 6 bases, J lost 3 bases, and 11 bases lay in between. Germline V gives CDR1 MNHNS, CDR2 SASEGT. The CDR3 sequence is 13 residues long. The CDR3 loop is CASRPGTYTEAFF. The CDR3 DNA reads as TGTGCCAGCAGGCCCGGGACTTACACTGAAGCTTTCTTT.

This clonotype appeared many times. This chain links TRBV7-2 with TRBJ2-3, with D perhaps TRBD2 (5 bases). Germline CDR1 and CDR2: SGHTA and FQGNSA. This CDR3 spans 12 amino acids. With 1 base removed from V and 11 bases from J, the gap between germline ends came to 10 bases. CDR3 bases: TGTGCCAGCAGCTTAGGAGGGTTGGGGCAGTATTTT. As protein: CASSLGGLGQYF.

This clonotype was seen a few times. The chain combines TRBV12-3 or TRBV12-4 with TRBJ1-3; D is possibly TRBD1 (5 bases). V lost 5 bases to trimming and J lost 0 bases, with 17 bases between them. The CDR3 extends over 17 amino acids. CDR3 amino acids: CASSIHGDSSSGNTIYF. The CDR3 bases are TGTGCCAGCAGTATTCATGGCGACAGCAGCTCTGGAAACACCATATATTTT.

Regarding this clonotype: At one of its ends the junction is not consistent with the germline gene, which may arise from a read error. This rearrangement joins TRBV7-6 to TRBJ1-4; D unresolved. The CDR3 loop spans 14 amino acids. CDR1 and CDR2 from the germline V gene are SGHVS and FNYEAQ. CDR3 sequence: CAGSLEIPDEKLFF. CDR3 DNA: TGTGCCGGCAGCTTAGAAATTCCGGATGAAAAACTGTTTTTT. Looking up the rest from reference TRBV7-6 and TRBJ1-4 gives the full variable domain: GAGVSQSPRYKVTKRGQDVALRCDPISGHVSLYWYRQALGQGPEFLTYFNYEAQQDKSGLPNDRFSAERPEGSISTLTIQRTEQRDSAMYRCAGSLEIPDEKLFFGSGTQLSVL.

This clonotype was counted many times. The chain uses TRBV7-6 and TRBJ1-6, with 8 bases that match TRBD1. The germline CDR1 and CDR2 sequences are SGHVS and FNYEAQ. V dropped 5 bases and J dropped 8; count of bases not matched to a gene: 8. The CDR3 extends over 15 amino acids. The CDR3 protein is CASSPRTGRYSPLHF. DNA of the CDR3: TGTGCCAGCAGCCCCCGGACAGGGCGATATTCACCCCTCCACTTT. The full variable domain, in which reference TRBV7-6 and TRBJ1-6 provide the parts outside the CDR3, is GAGVSQSPRYKVTKRGQDVALRCDPISGHVSLYWYRQALGQGPEFLTYFNYEAQQDKSGLPNDRFSAERPEGSISTLTIQRTEQRDSAMYRCASSPRTGRYSPLHFGNGTRLTVT.

The chain couples TRBV7-3 to TRBJ2-5; D remains ambiguous. The germline V gene has CDR1 SGHTA and CDR2 FQGTGA. The CDR3 contains 16 residues. Trimming stripped 5 bases from V and 1 base from J, with 17 bases between. As DNA, the CDR3 is TGTGCCAGCAGCGCTGACACCATCTATAGCCAAGAGACCCAGTACTTC. This sequence encodes CASSADTIYSQETQYF.

Concerning this clonotype itself: This could be a read error, since a much larger clone is one nucleotide away. The chain couples TRBV7-8 to TRBJ1-5; tentative D call: TRBD1 (6 bases). This CDR3 is built from 14 residues. CDR1 SGHVS and CDR2 FQNEAQ come from the germline V gene. The CDR3 coding sequence is TGTGCCAGCAGCCGTACAGGGTACAATCAGCCCCAGCAGTTT. Translation gives CASSRTGYNQPQQF. Looking up the rest from reference TRBV7-8 and TRBJ1-5 gives the full variable domain: GAGVSQSPRYKVAKRGQDVALRCDPISGHVSLFWYQQALGQGPEFLTYFQNEAQLDKSGLPSDRFFAERPEGSVSTLKIQRTQQEDSAVYLCASSRTGYNQPQQFGDGTRLSIL.

This chain uses TRBV3-1 with TRBJ2-7; 12 nucleotides agree with TRBD1. V was pared by 6 bases and J by 5 bases, with 8 bases of the junction left unmatched. CDR1 is LGHDT and CDR2 is YNNKEL in the germline V gene (reference sequence). This CDR3 is built from 15 residues. Written as DNA, the CDR3 is TGTGCCAGCAGTCCCGGGACAGGGGGCTATGACGAGCAGTACTTC. Its translation is CASSPGTGGYDEQYF.

This chain uses TRBV4-1 with TRBJ2-7, with 12 bases matching TRBD2. Trimming removed 2 bases from V and 1 base from J; junction bases left unmatched: 3. This CDR3 has 16 amino acids. Germline-derived CDR1 and CDR2 are MGHRA and YSYEKL. CDR3 bases: TGCGCCAGCAGCCAACCAACTAGCGGGGGGTCCTACGAGCAGTACTTC. Protein sequence: CASSQPTSGGSYEQYF.

This clonotype was observed once. J is TRBJ2-1 and V is TRBV25-1; 9 bases map to TRBD2. The V gene's germline CDR1 is MGHDK and CDR2 SYGVNS. V lost 4 bases and J lost 3; bases outside the gene matches: 13. CDR3 length equals 18 residues. The CDR3 protein is CASSGPREGSVSYNEQFF. The CDR3 region has the DNA TGTGCCAGCAGTGGACCGCGGGAGGGCTCCGTGAGCTACAATGAGCAGTTCTTC.

This clonotype was counted a few times. This chain links TRBV28 with TRBJ1-2, with 8 bases aligning to TRBD1. Losses at the gene ends were 5 bases for V and 0 bases for J; bases not matched to a gene: 5. CDR1 and CDR2 from the germline V gene are MDHEN and SYDVKM. The CDR3 extends over 15 amino acids. The CDR3 DNA reads TGTGCCAGCAGTGGGACAGGAGCACCTAACTATGGCTACACCTTC. It yields the protein CASSGTGAPNYGYTF.

There are many counts of this clonotype. The chain couples TRBV19 to TRBJ1-1, with unresolved D. This CDR3 comprises 15 residues. V dropped 3 bases and J dropped 0 bases, with 11 bases sitting between them. Germline CDR1 reads LNHDA; CDR2 reads SQIVND (reference sequence). CDR3 residues: CASSIFDTMNTEAFF. The CDR3 bases are TGTGCCAGTAGTATTTTCGATACCATGAACACTGAAGCTTTCTTT. Complete variable domain (other parts from reference TRBV19 and TRBJ1-1): DGGITQSPKYLFRKEGQNVTLSCEQNLNHDAMYWYRQDPGQGLRLIYYSQIVNDFQKGDIAEGYSVSREKKESFPLTVTSAQKNPTAFYLCASSIFDTMNTEAFFGQGTRLTVV.

This clonotype was seen a handful of times. V gene TRBV5-1 combines with J gene TRBJ2-5; D gene uncertain. The CDR3 runs 13 residues. Trimming took 7 bases from V and 3 from J, leaving 13 bases between them. Germline V gene data show CDR1 as SGHRS and CDR2 as YFSETQ. The CDR3 DNA reads TGCGCCAGCCGTCGGGCCGTTAAAGAGACCCAGTACTTC. This gives the protein CASRRAVKETQYF. Combining the CDR3 with reference TRBV5-1 and TRBJ2-5 gives the whole variable domain KAGVTQTPRYLIKTRGQQVTLSCSPISGHRSVSWYQQTPGQGLQFLFEYFSETQRNKGNFPGRFSGRQFSNSRSEMNVSTLELGDSALYLCASRRAVKETQYFGPGTRLLVL.

This clonotype was counted ten times or more. This chain joins TRBV5-1 and TRBJ2-2; TRBD1 might be the D (6 bases). Germline V gene lookup returns CDR1 SGHRS and CDR2 YFSETQ. This CDR3 comprises 15 residues. The V end lost 4 bases, the J end lost 1 base, and 11 bases lay between the germline ends. The CDR3 coding sequence is TGCGCCAGCAGCGCAGGACAGCTGAACACCGGGGAGCTGTTTTTT. Encoded protein: CASSAGQLNTGELFF.

V usage is TRBV25-1 and J usage is TRBJ1-1; no reliable D call. The germline CDR1 and CDR2 sequences are MGHDK and SYGVNS. V lost 0 bases to trimming and J lost 5 bases, with 10 bases between them. This CDR3 contains 14 residues. For the CDR3, the DNA is TGTGCCAGCAGTGAATACAAGGTGGGGACTGAAGCTTTCTTT. Amino acids: CASSEYKVGTEAFF.

This rearrangement joins TRBV27 to TRBJ1-1; D possibly corresponds to TRBD1 (6 bases). Germline CDR1 and CDR2: MNHEY and SMNVEV (reference sequence). Trimming left V 7 bases short and J 1 base short, with 19 bases between. The CDR3 contains 16 residues. CDR3 bases: TGTGCCAGCATAACCCATCCGACAGGCACGAACACTGAAGCTTTCTTT. Its translation: CASITHPTGTNTEAFF.

This clonotype was detected only a few times. The chain combines TRBV2 with TRBJ2-1; tentatively, D is TRBD2 (5 bases). In germline, CDR1 is SNHLY, CDR2 FYNNEI. The CDR3 is made up of 15 amino acids. V dropped 4 bases and J dropped 0 bases, with 10 bases sitting between them. The CDR3 bases are TGTGCCAGCAGTGCCTCTAGCCCCTCCTACAATGAGCAGTTCTTC. Translation: CASSASSPSYNEQFF.

This clonotype was seen repeatedly, ten times or more. The chain joins TRBV7-8 to TRBJ2-1; 7 nucleotides match TRBD2. V was clipped by 0 bases and J by 8 bases; unmatched bases: 16. From germline, CDR1 is SGHVS and CDR2 FQNEAQ. This CDR3 region has 18 residues. This chain's CDR3 is CASSLATVKGGFVHEQFF. Written as DNA, the CDR3 is TGTGCCAGCAGCTTAGCGACCGTAAAGGGAGGGTTTGTCCATGAGCAGTTCTTC.

This clonotype showed up many times. The rearrangement links TRBV12-3 or TRBV12-4 to TRBJ2-1; weak D call: TRBD2 (6 bases). The ends were cut back, 4 bases at V and 9 bases at J, with 19 bases in the middle. CDR3 length: 15 amino acids. As DNA, the CDR3 is TGTGCCAGCAGTTCAAATCCGACTAGTGAGGGTGAGCAGTTCTTC. This gives the protein CASSSNPTSEGEQFF.

The CDR3 reads CASSSGVGVDTQYF. CDR3 nucleotide sequence: TGTGCCAGCAGCTCAGGGGTGGGAGTTGATACGCAGTATTTT. The rearrangement uses TRBV5-6 and TRBJ2-3, with D maybe TRBD1 (6 bases). The CDR3 contains 14 residues. The V gene lost 3 bases and the J gene lost 6 bases, with 14 bases spanning the gap. Germline V lookup: CDR1 SGHDT, CDR2 YYEEEE.

The CDR3 region is CASSVLVQGPDTQYF. The DNA for the CDR3 is TGTGCCAGCAGTGTTTTGGTACAGGGACCAGATACGCAGTATTTT. This chain links TRBV2 with TRBJ2-3; D may be TRBD1 (6 bases). The CDR3 extends over 15 amino acids. The ends were cut back, 4 bases at V and 4 bases at J, with 15 bases in the middle. Germline V gene sequence: CDR1 SNHLY, CDR2 FYNNEI.

This clonotype was seen a few times. The chain joins TRBV2 to TRBJ2-1; 7 bases agree with TRBD2. CDR1 is SNHLY, CDR2 FYNNEI, per germline. J was trimmed by 5 bases and V by 7 bases; bases with no gene match: 11. The CDR3 has 15 residues. This CDR3 reads CASMAVWGGNNEQFF. The DNA for the CDR3 is TGTGCCAGCATGGCGGTTTGGGGGGGGAACAATGAGCAGTTCTTC.

This clonotype was seen at least ten times. This sequence joins TRBV28 and TRBJ2-1; the match to TRBD2 covers 14 bases. Germline V gene data show CDR1 as MDHEN and CDR2 as SYDVKM. This CDR3 is built from 16 residues. The J segment lost 10 bases and the V segment lost 5 bases, leaving 10 bases of the junction unmatched. CDR3 DNA sequence: TGTGCCAGCAGTCCCTCGGGACTAGCGGGAGCATGGGAGCAGTTCTTC. Amino acid sequence: CASSPSGLAGAWEQFF.

This clonotype showed up just a few times. This chain uses TRBV4-3 with TRBJ1-2; D is unresolved. V shed 0 bases and J shed 2 bases, with 7 bases lying between them. This CDR3 is 14 amino acids long. Germline V CDR1 and CDR2: LGHNA, YSLEER. The chain's CDR3 is CASSQDRLNYGYTF. CDR3 DNA sequence: TGCGCCAGCAGCCAAGACAGGTTAAACTATGGCTACACCTTC.

The sample holds many counts of this clonotype. V gene TRBV6-2 or TRBV6-3 combines with J gene TRBJ2-1, with TRBD2 matching 7 bases. V shed 5 bases and J 4 bases; nucleotides not matched to a gene: 5. This CDR3 contains 14 residues. Germline V CDR1 and CDR2: MNHEY, SVGEGT. The CDR3 here is CASSRLAEYNEQFF. The CDR3 coding sequence is TGTGCCAGCAGTCGTCTAGCGGAGTACAATGAGCAGTTCTTC.